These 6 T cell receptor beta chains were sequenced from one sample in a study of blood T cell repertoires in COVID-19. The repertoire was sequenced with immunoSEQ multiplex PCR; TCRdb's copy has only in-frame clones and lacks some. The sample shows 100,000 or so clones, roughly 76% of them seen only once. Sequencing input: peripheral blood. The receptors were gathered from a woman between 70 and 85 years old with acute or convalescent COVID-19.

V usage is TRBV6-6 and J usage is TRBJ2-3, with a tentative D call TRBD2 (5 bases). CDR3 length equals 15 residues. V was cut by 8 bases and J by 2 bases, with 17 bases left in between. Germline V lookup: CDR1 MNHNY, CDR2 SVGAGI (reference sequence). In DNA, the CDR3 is TGTGCCAGCTCAGAACAACTAGAAATCACAGATACGCAGTATTTT. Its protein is CASSEQLEITDTQYF.

The CDR3 DNA follows: TGTGCCAGCAGCTTAGGGGCCCAAACTCGGCCTTTCTTT. It is translated as CASSLGAQTRPFF. The gene calls are TRBV11-3 and TRBJ1-1; no clear D gene. The CDR3 is 13 amino acids. V lost 1 base and J lost 12, with 15 bases in between. Germline V CDR1 and CDR2: SGHNT, YENEEA.

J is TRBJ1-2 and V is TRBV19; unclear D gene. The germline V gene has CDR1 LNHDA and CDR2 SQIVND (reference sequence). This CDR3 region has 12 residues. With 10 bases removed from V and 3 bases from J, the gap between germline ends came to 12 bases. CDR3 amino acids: CATYKRDYGYTF. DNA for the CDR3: TGTGCCACCTACAAGAGGGACTATGGCTACACCTTC.

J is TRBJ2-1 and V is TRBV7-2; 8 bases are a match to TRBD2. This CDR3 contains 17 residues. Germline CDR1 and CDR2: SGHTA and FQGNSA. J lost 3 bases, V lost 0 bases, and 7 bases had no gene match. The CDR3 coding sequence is TGTGCCAGCAGCTTAGCGAATGGGGCGGGAGGCTACAATGAGCAGTTCTTC. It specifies CASSLANGAGGYNEQFF.

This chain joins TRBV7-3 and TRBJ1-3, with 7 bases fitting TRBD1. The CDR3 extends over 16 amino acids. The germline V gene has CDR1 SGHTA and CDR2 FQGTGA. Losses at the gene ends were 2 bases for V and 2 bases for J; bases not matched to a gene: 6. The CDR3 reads CASSLGGTGAGNTIYF. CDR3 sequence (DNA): TGTGCCAGCAGCTTAGGGGGAACAGGGGCTGGAAACACCATATATTTT. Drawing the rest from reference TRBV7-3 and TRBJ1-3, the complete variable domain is GAGVSQTPSNKVTEKGKYVELRCDPISGHTALYWYRQSLGQGPEFLIYFQGTGAADDSGLPNDRFFAVRPEGSVSTLKIQRTERGDSAVYLCASSLGGTGAGNTIYFGEGSWLTVV.

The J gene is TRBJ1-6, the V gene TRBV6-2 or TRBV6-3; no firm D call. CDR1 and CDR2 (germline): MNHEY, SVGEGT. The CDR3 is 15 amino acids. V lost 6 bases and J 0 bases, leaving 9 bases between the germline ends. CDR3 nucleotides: TGTGCCAGCAGCCGACTGAGCTCCTATAATTCACCCCTCCACTTT. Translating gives CASSRLSSYNSPLHF.